Listed below are T cell receptor beta chains from one sample, sequenced in a study of regulatory T cells in long-lasting Graves disease. TCRdb re-called the multiplex PCR reads through MiXCR, storing one row per CDR3 protein. The sample consists of a few hundred thousand distinct CDR3 sequences, around an eighth of them appearing once. These same data were also listed under a study on T cells in Graves' hyperthyroidism and ophthalmopathy.

The sequences come from peripheral blood mononuclear cells (PBMCs), collected at new diagnosis, from a patient treated with antithyroid drugs. The receptors were sampled from a man in his thirties or forties with Graves disease. Each CDR3 is given with its conserved first and last residue. The D gene is left open where the match is weak. A row's size may be missing; if present it is once, few, many or a size class.

clone size	V gene	D gene	J gene	CDR3 DNA	CDR3 protein
many	TRBV7-8	.	TRBJ1-3	TGTGCCAGCAGCTTAGGAGGGTGGAACACCATATATTTT	CASSLGGWNTIYF
many	TRBV15	.	TRBJ2-7	TGTGCCACCAGCAGGGCCACCAGCGGTTACGAGCAGTACTTC	CATSRATSGYEQYF
.	TRBV20-1	.	TRBJ1-6	TGCAGTGCTAGCCAGTCTAAGGGAAATAATTCACCCCTCCACTTT	CSASQSKGNNSPLHF
many	TRBV6-1	.	TRBJ1-5	TGTGCCAGCAGTGAAGCCCCCACAGGTCCCCAGCCCCAGCATTTT	CASSEAPTGPQPQHF
many	TRBV12-3/TRBV12-4	TRBD1	TRBJ1-4	TGTGCCAGCAGTTTATTCGGTGTGGGACAGGCGTCGGGTAATGAAAAACTGTTTTTT	CASSLFGVGQASGNEKLFF
many	TRBV20-1	TRBD2	TRBJ2-1	TGCAGTGCTAGAGATCCCCCTAGCGGGGTGTCCTACAATGAGCAGTTCTTC	CSARDPPSGVSYNEQFF
many	TRBV20-1	TRBD2	TRBJ2-2	TGCAGTGCTAGAGATTGGAGCGGGGACAACACCGGGGAGCTGTTTTTT	CSARDWSGDNTGELFF
.	TRBV20-1	.	TRBJ1-6	TGCAGTGCTGGGCAGGGGAGTACACCCCTCCACTTT	CSAGQGSTPLHF
many	TRBV11-3	TRBD2	TRBJ2-2	TGTGCCAGCAGCCAACTGGAGCGGGATTCGAACACCGGGGAGCTGTTTTTT	CASSQLERDSNTGELFF
many	TRBV10-3	.	TRBJ2-7	TGTGCCATCAGTGAGGCCGGCTCCTACGAGCAGTACTTC	CAISEAGSYEQYF
.	TRBV6-1	TRBD2	TRBJ2-5	TGTGCCAGCAGACCCAAGCGGGAATGGGAGACCCAGTACTTC	CASRPKREWETQYF
many	TRBV5-1	TRBD1	TRBJ1-2	TGCGCCAGCAGCCGGGACAGGGACGGAGGCTACACCTTC	CASSRDRDGGYTF
.	TRBV5-6	TRBD2	TRBJ2-5	TGTGCCAGCAGCTTGGGGCTAGCGGGACCCTTCCAAGAGACCCAGTACTTC	CASSLGLAGPFQETQYF
.	TRBV7-6	TRBD2	TRBJ2-3	TGTGCCAGCAGCTTTTACCCCCTACGGACTAGCGGGAGCACAGATACGCAGTATTTT	CASSFYPLRTSGSTDTQYF
many	TRBV28	TRBD1	TRBJ2-5	TGTGCCAGCAGTAATAACCGGGACAGAGAGACCCAGTACTTC	CASSNNRDRETQYF
many	TRBV2	TRBD1	TRBJ2-7	TGTGCCAGCAAACAGGGGGAGAGCTCCTACGAGCAGTACTTC	CASKQGESSYEQYF
many	TRBV30	TRBD1	TRBJ2-1	TGTGCCCTGGAGTCGACAGGGGGCACGGGGCAGTTCTTC	CALESTGGTGQFF
few	TRBV5-1	TRBD1	TRBJ2-1	TGCGCCAGCAGCTGGACAGGGCTCGGTGAGCAGTTCTTC	CASSWTGLGEQFF
many	TRBV9	TRBD2	TRBJ2-2	TGTGCCAGTAGTCCTAGGACTAGCGGGACCGGGGAGCTGTTTTTT	CASSPRTSGTGELFF
.	TRBV10-3	.	TRBJ1-3	TGTGCCATCAGTGAGTCGATGGGGCGAAACACCATATATTTT	CAISESMGRNTIYF
few	TRBV27	.	TRBJ2-1	TGTGCCAGCAGTTCGATCAGGGGCCCCGACTCCTACAATGAGCAGTTCTTC	CASSSIRGPDSYNEQFF
many	TRBV30	.	TRBJ1-5	TGTGCCTATGATGGGGGGGCCCATCAGCCCCAGCATTTT	CAYDGGAHQPQHF
.	TRBV20-1	.	TRBJ1-3	TGCAGTGCCTCCCCCTGGGACACCAGCTCTGGAAACACCATATATTTT	CSASPWDTSSGNTIYF
few	TRBV19	TRBD2	TRBJ2-4	TGTGCCAGTAGTTCGCTGACTAGCGGGATTCTCGGGGTGGATCACTTC	CASSSLTSGILGVDHF
few	TRBV5-1	.	TRBJ1-1	TGCGCCAGCAGTGCGGGGGTAAACACTGAAGCTTTCTTT	CASSAGVNTEAFF
many	TRBV12-3/TRBV12-4	.	TRBJ2-3	TGTGCCAGCAACCCCGGAGGCACATCTCGCCCGTATTTT	CASNPGGTSRPYF
few	TRBV7-9	TRBD1	TRBJ2-2	TGTGCCAGCAGCTCCCCGACAGGGCTCGGCGGGGAGCTGTTTTTT	CASSSPTGLGGELFF
.	TRBV19	TRBD1	TRBJ2-5	TGTGCCAGTAGTGGCCGGACAGGGGAGACCCAGTACTTC	CASSGRTGETQYF
few	TRBV5-6	TRBD2	TRBJ2-1	TGTGCCAGCAGCCGGCGGGTGGCGGGAGGGGGCAATGAGCAGTTCTTC	CASSRRVAGGGNEQFF
few	TRBV9	.	TRBJ1-2	TGTGCCAGCAGCGCGGACCCCCGAAGGTCCTATGGCTACACCTTC	CASSADPRRSYGYTF
.	TRBV14	.	TRBJ2-1	TGTGCCAGCAGCCAAGAAAGGGATCATGAGCAGTTCTTC	CASSQERDHEQFF
many	TRBV14	TRBD2	TRBJ2-7	TGTGCCAGCAGCAGGAGGGCCAGCGGGGGCTACGAGCAGTACTTC	CASSRRASGGYEQYF
few	TRBV19	.	TRBJ2-3	TGTGCCAGTAGTTTCCGTATGGGCACAGATACGCAGTATTTT	CASSFRMGTDTQYF
.	TRBV12-3/TRBV12-4	TRBD1	TRBJ2-2	TGTGCCAGCAGTGGGGGACAGACGTCTTACACCGGGGAGCTGTTTTTT	CASSGGQTSYTGELFF
few	TRBV7-9	TRBD2	TRBJ2-7	TGTGCCAGCAGCTGGGCCCGGGGACTAGCGGTTAACGAGCAGTACTTC	CASSWARGLAVNEQYF
many	TRBV11-3	TRBD2	TRBJ2-5	TGTGCCAGCAGCCTGGGACTAGCGGGAGGAAACCAAGAGACCCAGTACTTC	CASSLGLAGGNQETQYF
many	TRBV29-1	TRBD1	TRBJ2-1	TGCAGCGAAGGACAGGACAATGAGCAGTTCTTC	CSEGQDNEQFF
many	TRBV14	TRBD1	TRBJ2-5	TGTGCCAGCAGCCAACGGGGACAGGAGACCCAGTACTTC	CASSQRGQETQYF
.	TRBV15	.	TRBJ1-3	TGTGCCACCAGCCCAACCATGCCCAGATTAAGCTCTGGAAACACCATATATTTT	CATSPTMPRLSSGNTIYF
.	TRBV12-3/TRBV12-4	.	TRBJ2-1	TGTGCCAGCAGCACAATCCCAGGGAATGAGCAGTTCTTC	CASSTIPGNEQFF
many	TRBV12-3/TRBV12-4	TRBD1	TRBJ2-1	TGTGCCACCGGGGACAGGGATATCTACAATGAGCAGTTCTTC	CATGDRDIYNEQFF
many	TRBV15	.	TRBJ2-5	TGTGCCACCAGCAGAGATGTTTACGGGCGGGAGACCCAGTACTTC	CATSRDVYGRETQYF
.	TRBV2	.	TRBJ1-2	TGTGCCAGCAGTAACGACAGTCCTAACTATGGCTACACCTTC	CASSNDSPNYGYTF
many	TRBV12-3/TRBV12-4	.	TRBJ1-1	TGTGCCAGCAGTTTCGGTTTTAGGGTACGGAACACTGAAGCTTTCTTT	CASSFGFRVRNTEAFF
.	TRBV2	.	TRBJ1-2	TGTGCCAGCAGCTACTCTCGGGACGGAGAAAAAGGGGGCTACACCTTC	CASSYSRDGEKGGYTF
.	TRBV6-1	TRBD1	TRBJ2-4	TGTGCCAGCAGTCTCCGGGACAGAGCAGTTCAGTACTTC	CASSLRDRAVQYF
.	TRBV6-1	TRBD2	TRBJ2-1	TGTGCGACTTCCGGGACTAGCGTATACAATGAGCAGTTCTTC	CATSGTSVYNEQFF
many	TRBV6-2/TRBV6-3	TRBD1	TRBJ2-5	TGTGCCAGCAGTTACACAGGGACAGGGGATGCGGAGACCCAGTACTTC	CASSYTGTGDAETQYF
many	TRBV7-8	TRBD1	TRBJ2-5	TGTGCCAGCAGCGCGACAGGGGGGATCCAGGAGACCCAGTACTTC	CASSATGGIQETQYF
many	TRBV7-9	.	TRBJ2-4	TGTGCCAGCAGCGGCCAGTGGGCAACCAAAAACATTCAGTACTTC	CASSGQWATKNIQYF
few	TRBV7-9	.	TRBJ1-3	TGTGCCAGCAGCCGCTTCGGCGGACTAGAATTGTCTGGAAACACCATATATTTT	CASSRFGGLELSGNTIYF
many	TRBV19	.	TRBJ2-4	TGTGCCAGTAGTCCTGGGAAGTGGGCCAAAAACATTCAGTACTTC	CASSPGKWAKNIQYF
many	TRBV12-3/TRBV12-4	.	TRBJ2-7	TGTGCCAGCACTCGGGGCTACGAGCAGTACTTC	CASTRGYEQYF
.	TRBV7-9	.	TRBJ2-1	TGTGCCAGCAGCATGGACGGTCCTCTCTCCTACAATGAGCAGTTCTTC	CASSMDGPLSYNEQFF
many	TRBV11-1	.	TRBJ2-5	TGTGCCAGCAGCTCAAATCGAGAGACCCAGTACTTC	CASSSNRETQYF